This TCR beta chain was captured in a study of blood T cell repertoires in COVID-19. The overall study: Italy, Spain and the United States were the sources of the convalescent and acute COVID-19 samples. T cells, B-cell-depleted T cells, or PBMCs provided the cDNA or gDNA that served as material.

CDR3 size: 14 residues. Germline V gene lookup returns CDR1 SGHRS and CDR2 YFSETQ. V was clipped by 4 bases and J by 4 bases; unmatched bases: 3. In the authors' methods: Amplification from reference gene primers served as the basis for estimated nucleated cell counts. Profiled with immunoSEQ multiplex PCR; TCRdb holds only in-frame clones, not every one. V, J and clone size reflect that table, while D and trimming were determined from the DNA. In the table there are about 58,000 clones, 88% of which are singletons. This sequence originates from a woman in her forties or fifties with active or convalescent COVID-19. The material sequenced was peripheral blood. This sequence joins TRBV5-1 and TRBJ1-1, with 11 bases that match TRBD1. The CDR3: CASSAGTGGTEAFF. The CDR3 nucleotides are TGCGCCAGCAGCGCCGGGACAGGGGGCACTGAAGCTTTCTTT.